The 28 T cell receptor beta chains listed next were all sequenced from one sample in a study of CD8 T cells in Susac syndrome. Reverse transcription used about 0.45 to 1 ug RNA and random hexamers. TCRdb reprocessed the immunoSEQ multiplex PCR reads with MiXCR, giving one entry per CDR3 protein. The table includes roughly 100,000 distinct CDR3 sequences, 90% to 97% detected once. The sequenced sample was CD8+ T cells from PBMCs. All receptors derive from a human donor with Susac syndrome.

V and J are TRBV11-2 and TRBJ1-6; 9 bases agree with TRBD1. This CDR3 contains 16 residues. Per germline, CDR1 SGHAT and CDR2 FQNNGV. V gave up 1 base and J gave up 11 bases; unmatched junction bases: 9. CDR3 nucleotides: TGTGCCAGCAGCTTAGCAGGACAGGGGCGTGGGGCACCCCTCCACTTT. This gives the protein CASSLAGQGRGAPLHF.

In nucleotides, the CDR3 is TGTGCCAGCACACGCTCTGGGGCCAACGTCCTGACTTTC. The encoded protein is CASTRSGANVLTF. The rearrangement joins TRBV13 to TRBJ2-6; D gene unclear. The CDR3 sequence is 13 residues long. Deletions cut 7 bases from V and 0 bases from J, with 4 bases between. CDR1 and CDR2 (germline): PRHDT, FYEKMQ (reference sequence).

The chain carries TRBV30 and TRBJ2-5; 7 positions match TRBD1. CDR1 and CDR2 (germline): GTSNPN, SVGIG (reference sequence). There are 14 residues in the CDR3. V trimming: 7 bases; J trimming: 2 bases; junction bases outside the gene matches: 10. CDR3: CAFERGLRQETQYF. CDR3 in DNA: TGTGCCTTCGAAAGGGGGCTGAGGCAAGAGACCCAGTACTTC.

This rearrangement joins TRBV4-3 to TRBJ2-1, with a tentative D call TRBD1 (6 bases). The V end lost 1 base, the J end lost 8 bases, and 12 bases lay between the germline ends. Per the germline V gene, CDR1 is LGHNA and CDR2 is YSLEER. The CDR3 extends over 14 amino acids. In DNA, the CDR3 is TGCGCCAGCAGCCAAGGGCAGGGGCGGTATGAGCAGTTCTTC. Its protein is CASSQGQGRYEQFF.

The chain uses TRBV5-4 and TRBJ2-5; 10 nucleotides match TRBD2. The trim removed 5 bases at V and 4 bases at J, leaving 14 bases unmatched. Germline CDR1 reads SGHNT; CDR2 reads YYREEE (reference sequence). This CDR3 is built from 17 residues. CDR3 in amino acids: CASSSLGGVAGGETQYF. CDR3 DNA sequence: TGTGCCAGCAGTTCCCTTGGAGGGGTAGCGGGAGGAGAGACCCAGTACTTC.

This chain joins TRBV20-1 and TRBJ2-3; 9 nucleotides align to TRBD1. The V gene's germline CDR1 is DFQATT and CDR2 SNEGSKA (reference sequence). This CDR3 region has 16 residues. Losses at the gene ends were 6 bases for V and 1 base for J; bases not matched to a gene: 11. DNA for the CDR3: TGCAGTGCCGGTGACCGGGACAGGGATGGCACAGATACGCAGTATTTT. This sequence encodes CSAGDRDRDGTDTQYF.

This chain joins TRBV30 and TRBJ2-3; D remains ambiguous. The CDR3 covers 13 residues. Germline CDR1 reads GTSNPN; CDR2 reads SVGIG (reference sequence). V lost 0 bases to trimming and J lost 5 bases, with 9 bases between them. DNA for the CDR3: TGTGCCTGGAGTGTAGGCCTCGGAGATACGCAGTATTTT. This sequence encodes CAWSVGLGDTQYF.

V usage is TRBV30 and J usage is TRBJ1-3, with D unclear. With 7 bases removed from V and 0 bases from J, the gap between germline ends came to 7 bases. The CDR3 covers 12 residues. Per the germline V gene, CDR1 is GTSNPN and CDR2 is SVGIG (reference sequence). The CDR3 DNA reads TGTGCCTATCAGGACTCTGGAAACACCATATATTTT. Translating gives CAYQDSGNTIYF.

The chain recombines TRBV28 with TRBJ1-5; D is unresolved. CDR3 length equals 15 residues. V lost 5 bases, J lost 3 bases, and 14 bases lay in between. Per germline, CDR1 MDHEN and CDR2 SYDVKM. CDR3 nucleotides: TGTGCCAGCAGTCGGCTGGGAACCTTCAATCAGCCCCAGCATTTT. Protein: CASSRLGTFNQPQHF. The entire variable domain, with the rest obtained from reference TRBV28 and TRBJ1-5, is as follows: DVKVTQSSRYLVKRTGEKVFLECVQDMDHENMFWYRQDPGLGLRLIYFSYDVKMKEKGDIPEGYSVSREKKERFSLILESASTNQTSMYLCASSRLGTFNQPQHFGDGTRLSIL.

This chain uses TRBV4-1 with TRBJ2-3, with D perhaps TRBD2 (5 bases). The CDR3 totals 16 residues. Per germline, CDR1 MGHRA and CDR2 YSYEKL. The germline V and J ends were trimmed by 3 bases and 0 bases, with 13 bases remaining between them. The CDR3 loop reads CASSHWTEASTDTQYF. CDR3 DNA sequence: TGCGCCAGCAGCCATTGGACTGAAGCTAGCACAGATACGCAGTATTTT.

The chain links TRBV5-1 to TRBJ2-3; 7 nucleotides agree with TRBD2. CDR1 is SGHRS and CDR2 is YFSETQ in the germline V gene. V shed 4 bases and J 1 base; nucleotides not matched to a gene: 12. This CDR3 comprises 17 residues. CDR3 in amino acids: CASSPRRGGARTDTQYF. The CDR3 nucleotides read TGCGCCAGCAGCCCGCGCCGGGGAGGGGCTCGCACAGATACGCAGTATTTT. The variable domain in full, with the rest retrieved from reference TRBV5-1 and TRBJ2-3, is KAGVTQTPRYLIKTRGQQVTLSCSPISGHRSVSWYQQTPGQGLQFLFEYFSETQRNKGNFPGRFSGRQFSNSRSEMNVSTLELGDSALYLCASSPRRGGARTDTQYFGPGTRLTVL.

As DNA, the CDR3 is TGTGCCAGCAGCATGACCGACTACAATGAGCAGTTCTTC. Translation: CASSMTDYNEQFF. This sequence joins TRBV13 and TRBJ2-1, with D unclear. This CDR3 comprises 13 residues. Per the germline V gene, CDR1 is PRHDT and CDR2 is FYEKMQ (reference sequence). Trimming took off 5 bases at V and 3 bases at J, with 8 bases between the two ends. Combining the CDR3 with reference TRBV13 and TRBJ2-1 gives the whole variable domain AAGVIQSPRHLIKEKRETATLKCYPIPRHDTVYWYQQGPGQDPQFLISFYEKMQSDKGSIPDRFSAQQFSDYHSELNMSSLELGDSALYFCASSMTDYNEQFFGPGTRLTVL.

The rearrangement links TRBV30 to TRBJ2-3, with TRBD2 as a possible D gene (5 bases). The CDR3 sequence is 14 residues long. Trimming pared 2 bases from V and 1 base from J, leaving 10 bases between. Germline assignment: CDR1 GTSNPN and CDR2 SVGIG (reference sequence). CDR3 region: CAWSRTSGTDTQYF. CDR3 DNA sequence: TGTGCCTGGAGTCGCACTAGTGGCACAGATACGCAGTATTTT. Drawing the rest from reference TRBV30 and TRBJ2-3, the complete variable domain is SQTIHQWPATLVQPVGSPLSLECTVEGTSNPNLYWYRQAAGRGLQLLFYSVGIGQISSEVPQNLSASRPQDRQFILSSKKLLLSDSGFYLCAWSRTSGTDTQYFGPGTRLTVL.

This sequence joins TRBV9 and TRBJ1-1; the match to TRBD1 covers 8 bases. Germline CDR1 is SGDLS and CDR2 is YYNGEE. V lost 5 bases, J lost 6 bases, and 6 bases stayed unmatched. CDR3 length: 13 amino acids. The CDR3 sequence is CASRGTGGSEAFF. The CDR3 DNA reads as TGTGCCAGCAGGGGAACAGGGGGATCTGAAGCTTTCTTT.

The J gene is TRBJ1-6, the V gene TRBV30, with D unresolved. The CDR3 has 12 residues. Germline V CDR1 and CDR2: GTSNPN, SVGIG (reference sequence). V was trimmed by 8 bases and J by 6 bases, leaving 11 bases between them. CDR3 nucleotide sequence: TGTGCCGGCGGCGGCGGTAATTCACCCCTCCACTTT. The encoded protein is CAGGGGNSPLHF.

This chain uses TRBV5-4 with TRBJ1-2; D not certain. Germline CDR1 is SGHNT and CDR2 is YYREEE (reference sequence). Trimming stripped 1 base from V and 8 bases from J, with 12 bases between. The CDR3 length is 13 residues. The DNA of the CDR3 is TGTGCCAGCAGCTTGATGGGCCCCGGCGGCTACACCTTC. This translates into CASSLMGPGGYTF.

This chain uses TRBV7-9 with TRBJ1-1; unclear D gene. This CDR3 spans 12 amino acids. V was cut by 5 bases and J by 0 bases, with 4 bases left in between. Germline V lookup: CDR1 SEHNR, CDR2 FQNEAQ (reference sequence). CDR3 nucleotide sequence: TGTGCCAGCAGCGAATTGAACACTGAAGCTTTCTTT. Protein product: CASSELNTEAFF.

The chain has TRBV2 and TRBJ1-1; TRBD1 matches 7 bases. V was clipped by 6 bases and J by 1 base; unmatched bases: 8. From germline, CDR1 is SNHLY and CDR2 FYNNEI. The CDR3 consists of 15 residues. This chain's CDR3 is CASSATGVANTEAFF. For the CDR3, the DNA is TGTGCCAGCAGCGCAACAGGGGTGGCGAACACTGAAGCTTTCTTT.

The J gene is TRBJ1-1, the V gene TRBV5-1; D perhaps matches TRBD1 (5 bases). The CDR3 covers 14 residues. Germline V gene lookup returns CDR1 SGHRS and CDR2 YFSETQ. The germline V and J ends were trimmed by 2 bases and 3 bases, with 11 bases remaining between them. CDR3 sequence (DNA): TGCGCCAGCAGCTTCTCAGGGTGGGACACTGAAGCTTTCTTT. It is translated as CASSFSGWDTEAFF.

The genes are TRBV29-1 and TRBJ2-1; a weak D match, TRBD2 (6 bases). With 2 bases removed from V and 7 bases from J, the gap between germline ends came to 9 bases. The CDR3 runs to 12 residues. Germline V gene data show CDR1 as SQVTM and CDR2 as ANQGSEA. The CDR3 region is CSVEWGVNEQFF. DNA for the CDR3: TGCAGCGTTGAATGGGGGGTGAATGAGCAGTTCTTC.

The chain combines TRBV5-1 with TRBJ2-5; perhaps D is TRBD1 or TRBD2 (5 bases each). The V gene's germline CDR1 is SGHRS and CDR2 YFSETQ. The CDR3 has 17 amino acids. V lost 0 bases and J lost 9, with 24 bases in between. CDR3 DNA: TGCGCCAGCAGCTTGGCCTTCGAGGGACCTCTAGCCCAGGCCCAGTACTTC. Amino acids: CASSLAFEGPLAQAQYF.

This clonotype was observed a handful of times. The chain combines TRBV6-2 or TRBV6-3 with TRBJ2-3; D ambiguous. Germline-derived CDR1 and CDR2 are MNHEY and SVGEGT. This CDR3 has 12 amino acids. Trimming left V 0 bases short and J 4 bases short, with 2 bases between. CDR3 protein: CASSYSSDTQYF. The CDR3 coding sequence is TGTGCCAGCAGTTACTCGTCAGATACGCAGTATTTT.

The chain links TRBV4-3 to TRBJ1-1; D uncertain. V shed 2 bases and J shed 4 bases, with 11 bases lying between them. The CDR3 runs 14 residues. Germline CDR1 is LGHNA and CDR2 is YSLEER. The CDR3 DNA reads as TGCGCCAGCAGCCAAACACGGGTTGGCACTGAAGCTTTCTTT. Encoded protein: CASSQTRVGTEAFF.

The chain is built from TRBV7-2 and TRBJ1-2; D might be TRBD1 (5 bases). The CDR3 consists of 13 residues. Germline CDR1 and CDR2: SGHTA and FQGNSA. The germline V and J ends were trimmed by 1 base and 7 bases, with 10 bases remaining between them. CDR3 DNA: TGTGCCAGCAGCTTAGTGGTGGGGGGTGGCTACACCTTC. Its translation: CASSLVVGGGYTF.

The chain uses TRBV6-6 and TRBJ2-6; D not certain. CDR3 length: 14 residues. Germline V gene sequence: CDR1 MNHNY, CDR2 SVGAGI (reference sequence). V lost 6 bases to trimming and J lost 0 bases, with 6 bases between them. CDR3 sequence (DNA): TGTGCCAGCAGGAGGTCCTCTGGGGCCAACGTCCTGACTTTC. It codes for CASRRSSGANVLTF.

The rearrangement links TRBV9 to TRBJ1-5; 8 bases line up with TRBD1. V was clipped by 3 bases and J by 0 bases; unmatched bases: 11. The CDR3 extends over 18 amino acids. Germline V CDR1 and CDR2: SGDLS, YYNGEE. The CDR3 sequence is CASSGQQGDLYSNQPQHF. CDR3 in DNA: TGTGCCAGCAGCGGCCAACAGGGGGACCTTTATAGCAATCAGCCCCAGCATTTT.

As DNA, the CDR3 is TGTGCCAGCAACAAACAGGGGGCCGGGAACACTGAAGCTTTCTTT. As protein: CASNKQGAGNTEAFF. This sequence joins TRBV9 and TRBJ1-1; 9 nucleotides align to TRBD1. This CDR3 spans 15 amino acids. CDR1 and CDR2 (germline): SGDLS, YYNGEE. With 6 bases clipped from V and 1 base from J, the junction kept 7 bases outside the gene matches.

The J gene is TRBJ2-2, the V gene TRBV3-1, with TRBD1 as a possible D gene (5 bases). V lost 1 base, J lost 5 bases, and 5 bases lay in between. This CDR3 spans 13 amino acids. The V gene's germline CDR1 is LGHDT and CDR2 YNNKEL (reference sequence). Here the CDR3 reads CASSQAGTGELFF. DNA of the CDR3: TGTGCCAGCAGCCAAGCAGGGACCGGGGAGCTGTTTTTT.